Presented here are 12 T cell receptor beta chains from one specimen sequenced in a study of cytomegalovirus exposure and HLA in healthy donors. The PCR used 60 Vbeta and 13 Jbeta primers. Libraries were prepared by immunoSEQ multiplex PCR; TCRdb keeps only in-frame clonotypes and omits some of them. The data hold 70,000 to 85,000 clones, with under 80% observed a single time. The sample taken for sequencing was PBMCs. All receptors derive from a middle-aged man in good health and CMV-seropositive.

The chain links TRBV29-1 to TRBJ2-7; weak D call: TRBD2 (6 bases). Between the trimmed V and J ends, which lost 6 bases and 7 bases, there was a span of 16 bases. Germline CDR1 SQVTM, CDR2 ANQGSEA. This CDR3 has 12 amino acids. The CDR3, as DNA: TGCAGCGTCCAAAGGGGACTCGGGGAGCAGTACTTC. It is translated as CSVQRGLGEQYF.

This chain joins TRBV2 and TRBJ2-7; D may be TRBD1 (5 bases). V lost 5 bases, J lost 7 bases, and 12 bases lay in between. The CDR3 spans 12 residues. CDR1 and CDR2 from the germline V gene are SNHLY and FYNNEI. As DNA, the CDR3 is TGTGCCAGCAGTTTACAGGTGGGGGAGCAGTACTTC. This codes for CASSLQVGEQYF.

The chain recombines TRBV6-5 with TRBJ2-3; 9 nucleotides align to TRBD1. This CDR3 has 13 amino acids. V lost 5 bases to trimming and J lost 6 bases; unmatched junction nucleotides: 3. Per germline, CDR1 MNHEY and CDR2 SVGAGI. The CDR3 DNA follows: TGTGCCAGCAGTAAACAGGGGGCCGATACGCAGTATTTT. Protein product: CASSKQGADTQYF.

CDR3 amino acids: CASRSSGNHEQYF. The CDR3 nucleotides are TGTGCCAGCAGATCTTCAGGGAACCACGAGCAGTACTTC. The chain combines TRBV6-1 with TRBJ2-7; possibly TRBD1 for D (5 bases). Deletions cut 6 bases from V and 5 bases from J, with 14 bases between. Germline V gene data show CDR1 as MNHNS and CDR2 as SASEGT. The CDR3 runs to 13 residues.

The chain combines TRBV4-2 with TRBJ2-2, with a weak D call TRBD1 (5 bases). The V end lost 1 base, the J end lost 5 bases, and 11 bases lay between the germline ends. The germline V gene encodes CDR1 LGHNA and CDR2 YNFKEQ. The CDR3 has 15 residues. The CDR3 DNA reads as TGTGCCAGCAGCCAAGGGGGCAAGCGAACCGGGGAGCTGTTTTTT. Translated: CASSQGGKRTGELFF.

This chain uses TRBV5-6 with TRBJ2-7, with D uncertain. Germline V lookup: CDR1 SGHDT, CDR2 YYEEEE. This CDR3 has 13 amino acids. Trimming removed 2 bases from V and 7 bases from J, with 13 bases in between. The CDR3: CASSLGGTREQYF. The CDR3 region has the DNA TGTGCCAGCAGCTTAGGTGGTACGAGGGAGCAGTACTTC.

Only a few counts were recorded for this clone. The chain couples TRBV5-1 to TRBJ1-4; 7 bases fit TRBD1. Unmatched junction bases numbered 2, after V lost 3 bases and J lost 6 bases. The CDR3 sequence is 13 residues long. Per the germline V gene, CDR1 is SGHRS and CDR2 is YFSETQ. CDR3 region: CASSSTGYEKLFF. The CDR3 DNA follows: TGCGCCAGCAGCTCGACAGGGTATGAAAAACTGTTTTTT.

This sequence joins TRBV5-4 and TRBJ2-7; 7 positions agree with TRBD2. The CDR3 length is 13 residues. The germline V gene has CDR1 SGHNT and CDR2 YYREEE (reference sequence). With 4 bases clipped from V and 6 bases from J, the junction kept 7 bases outside the gene matches. In nucleotides, the CDR3 is TGTGCCAGCAGCCTTGAAACGGGGGGCGAGCAGTACTTC. It codes for CASSLETGGEQYF.

The genes are TRBV18 and TRBJ2-7; no definite D call. Trimming removed 4 bases from V and 4 bases from J, with 8 bases in between. CDR1 KGHSH and CDR2 LQKENI come from the germline V gene. The CDR3 sequence is 12 residues long. The CDR3 sequence is CASSRDTYEQYF. In DNA form, the CDR3 reads TGTGCCAGCTCACGCGACACTTACGAGCAGTACTTC. The variable domain in full, with the rest retrieved from reference TRBV18 and TRBJ2-7, is NAGVMQNPRHLVRRRGQEARLRCSPMKGHSHVYWYRQLPEEGLKFMVYLQKENIIDESGMPKERFSAEFPKEGPSILRIQQVVRGDSAAYFCASSRDTYEQYFGPGTRLTVT.

The rearrangement links TRBV10-3 to TRBJ2-5; 8 bases are a match to TRBD2. Per the germline V gene, CDR1 is ENHRY and CDR2 is SYGVKD. The CDR3 extends over 15 amino acids. The ends lost 10 bases at V and 5 bases at J; junction bases unmatched: 15. As DNA, the CDR3 is TGTGCCACTGCTTGGACGGCGGGGGGTTTGGAGACCCAGTACTTC. This codes for CATAWTAGGLETQYF.

Only a few counts were recorded for this clone. V gene TRBV29-1 combines with J gene TRBJ2-7; 12 bases fit TRBD2. CDR3 length: 16 residues. Unmatched junction bases numbered 14, after V lost 5 bases and J lost 6 bases. Germline V lookup: CDR1 SQVTM, CDR2 ANQGSEA. The CDR3 DNA follows: TGCAGCGTTCACCATCTAAGACTAGCGGGAGAACCCGAGCAGTACTTC. This sequence encodes CSVHHLRLAGEPEQYF.

The chain carries TRBV29-1 and TRBJ2-4; 8 positions match TRBD2. CDR1 and CDR2 (germline): SQVTM, ANQGSEA. The junction had 8 bases not matched to a gene; V was cut back by 1 base and J by 0 bases. The length of the CDR3 is 17 residues. The CDR3, as DNA: TGCAGCGTTGAAGGACTAGCGAAGAGGGGAGCCAAAAACATTCAGTACTTC. It yields the protein CSVEGLAKRGAKNIQYF.